This T cell receptor (beta chain) was sequenced in a study of blood T cell repertoires in COVID-19. The length of the CDR3 is 12 residues. Germline CDR1 MNHEY, CDR2 SVGEGT. The V and J ends lost 2 bases and 6 bases respectively, with 5 bases between them. This clone came up once. Seattle patients were enrolled while actively infected and followed longitudinally. Assay used: immunoSEQ multiplex PCR; TCRdb lists only in-frame clones, some missing. Of 410,000 or so clones listed, around 91% are singletons. Specimen: peripheral blood. This sequence joins TRBV6-2 or TRBV6-3 and TRBJ1-5; no firm D call. This sequence was found in a woman in her thirties or forties with COVID-19, enrolled during active disease. The CDR3 nucleotides are TGTGCCAGCAGTTACCCCCGTCAGCCCCAGCATTTT. It yields the protein CASSYPRQPQHF.